Shown below are 20 T cell receptor beta chains from a single sample sequenced in a study of T cell responses to AZD1222 COVID-19 vaccine. TCRdb's table, derived via immunoSEQ multiplex PCR, lists solely in-frame clones and lacks some. The sample contains about 49,000 clones, over 60% of which appear only once. This specimen consisted of peripheral blood, obtained on day 0 of AZD1222 vaccination. The origin of the receptors is an adult in good health.

This rearrangement joins TRBV19 to TRBJ2-7; D remains ambiguous. Germline assignment: CDR1 LNHDA and CDR2 SQIVND (reference sequence). This CDR3 has 13 amino acids. Trimming pared 5 bases from V and 0 bases from J, leaving 8 bases between. The CDR3 sequence is CASSQDLSYEQYF. In nucleotides, the CDR3 is TGTGCCAGTAGTCAGGACCTCTCCTACGAGCAGTACTTC.

This clone was seen just once. In nucleotides, the CDR3 is TGTGCCAGCAGCATGGAAGGCCGTAGGGATGAGCAGTTCTTC. It specifies CASSMEGRRDEQFF. The genes are TRBV7-9 and TRBJ2-1; D is uncertain. The ends were cut back, 5 bases at V and 8 bases at J, with 16 bases in the middle. The germline gives CDR1 SEHNR, CDR2 FQNEAQ (reference sequence). The CDR3 runs 14 residues.

This sequence joins TRBV28 and TRBJ1-1; 8 nucleotides match TRBD1. The ends lost 5 bases at V and 4 bases at J; junction bases unmatched: 9. Germline assignment: CDR1 MDHEN and CDR2 SYDVKM. The CDR3 runs to 15 residues. The CDR3 DNA reads TGTGCCAGCAGTGCGACAGGGGTGATCTCCACTGAAGCTTTCTTT. Its translation is CASSATGVISTEAFF.

The chain has TRBV11-2 and TRBJ1-1, with D possibly TRBD1 on 5 matching bases. Deletions cut 8 bases from V and 11 bases from J, with 9 bases between. There are 9 residues in the CDR3. Looked up from germline, CDR1 is SGHAT and CDR2 is FQNNGV. The DNA of the CDR3 is TGTGCCAGCGGGGCCCGCGCTTTCTTT. It yields the protein CASGARAFF.

V gene TRBV19 combines with J gene TRBJ2-5; 9 nucleotides agree with TRBD2. V lost 5 bases, J lost 5 bases, and 18 bases stayed unmatched. This CDR3 is 18 amino acids long. Germline loops: CDR1 LNHDA, CDR2 SQIVND (reference sequence). The CDR3 reads CASSFLGIGGGAAETQYF. In nucleotides, the CDR3 is TGTGCCAGTAGTTTCTTGGGGATTGGCGGGGGGGCCGCGGAGACCCAGTACTTC.

The chain couples TRBV5-1 to TRBJ1-2; tentative D call: TRBD1 (5 bases). Trimming left V 0 bases short and J 4 bases short, with 16 bases between. Germline CDR1 and CDR2: SGHRS and YFSETQ. The CDR3 has 16 residues. CDR3 loop: CASSLAPGQGPYGYTF. CDR3 in DNA: TGCGCCAGCAGCTTGGCCCCCGGCCAGGGTCCCTATGGCTACACCTTC.

J is TRBJ1-2 and V is TRBV24-1; no clear D gene. Deletions cut 4 bases from V and 4 bases from J, with 6 bases between. The length of the CDR3 is 12 residues. Germline lookup yields CDR1 KGHDR and CDR2 SFDVKD. CDR3 DNA sequence: TGTGCCACCAGTGACCGAATCTATGGCTACACCTTC. Its protein is CATSDRIYGYTF.

The rearrangement uses TRBV2 and TRBJ2-7, with TRBD1 matching 7 bases. CDR1 SNHLY and CDR2 FYNNEI come from the germline V gene. The CDR3 contains 14 residues. With 6 bases clipped from V and 0 bases from J, the junction kept 5 bases outside the gene matches. CDR3 protein: CASRQTGTSYEQYF. For the CDR3, the DNA is TGTGCCAGCAGACAGACAGGGACCTCCTACGAGCAGTACTTC.

The rearrangement joins TRBV10-1 to TRBJ2-2, with D tentatively TRBD1 or TRBD2 (5 bases each). Germline V CDR1 and CDR2: WNHNN, SYGVQD (reference sequence). This CDR3 region has 14 residues. Between the trimmed V and J ends, which lost 6 bases and 5 bases, there was a span of 13 bases. In nucleotides, the CDR3 is TGCGCCAGCAGGACCGGGACCCCGACCGGGGAGCTGTTTTTT. Protein product: CASRTGTPTGELFF.

The sample holds one count of this clone. The chain joins TRBV7-2 to TRBJ2-3; TRBD1 agrees at 7 bases. Germline lookup yields CDR1 SGHTA and CDR2 FQGNSA. This CDR3 has 13 amino acids. After removal of 2 bases from V and 4 bases from J, the junction contained 0 bases not matched to a gene. CDR3 DNA: TGTGCCAGCAGCTTACAGGGGGCAGATACGCAGTATTTT. Translating gives CASSLQGADTQYF.

The chain combines TRBV7-6 with TRBJ1-2; D uncertain. This CDR3 spans 19 amino acids. V lost 3 bases and J 5 bases, leaving 28 bases between the germline ends. Germline V lookup: CDR1 SGHVS, CDR2 FNYEAQ. DNA for the CDR3: TGTGCCAGCAGCTTTCTCTTGGGGTCTGGTGGGAATACCCCTTATGGCTACACCTTC. Translated, it gives CASSFLLGSGGNTPYGYTF.

This clone was seen a single time. The chain uses TRBV7-9 and TRBJ1-1, with D unclear. The germline V and J ends were trimmed by 5 bases and 3 bases, with 7 bases remaining between them. Germline CDR1 SEHNR, CDR2 FQNEAQ (reference sequence). The CDR3 length is 12 residues. The CDR3: CASSNRDTEAFF. Here the CDR3 DNA reads TGTGCCAGCAGCAACCGGGACACTGAAGCTTTCTTT. Based on the CDR3 plus reference TRBV7-9 and TRBJ1-1, the full variable domain is DTGVSQNPRHKITKRGQNVTFRCDPISEHNRLYWYRQTLGQGPEFLTYFQNEAQLEKSRLLSDRFSAERPKGSFSTLEIQRTEQGDSAMYLCASSNRDTEAFFGQGTRLTVV.

The V call is TRBV5-6, the J call TRBJ1-2; TRBD1 is a possible D gene (5 bases). This CDR3 region has 15 residues. V was clipped by 1 base and J by 2 bases, with 12 bases between them. The germline gives CDR1 SGHDT, CDR2 YYEEEE. The CDR3 region is CASSLRGGVNYGYTF. In DNA, the CDR3 is TGTGCCAGCAGCTTGCGAGGAGGGGTCAACTATGGCTACACCTTC.

This rearrangement joins TRBV10-1 to TRBJ1-5, with a tentative D call TRBD1 (6 bases). The CDR3 extends over 18 amino acids. The ends were cut back, 2 bases at V and 1 base at J, with 18 bases in the middle. CDR1 and CDR2 from the germline V gene are WNHNN and SYGVQD (reference sequence). CDR3 residues: CASSEPPARGPSNQPQHF. In DNA, the CDR3 is TGCGCCAGCAGTGAGCCCCCCGCCAGGGGCCCGAGCAATCAGCCCCAGCATTTT.

A few counts support this clone. The chain employs TRBV11-2 and TRBJ2-5; the D gene is possibly TRBD2 (5 bases). From germline, CDR1 is SGHAT and CDR2 FQNNGV. V lost 3 bases to trimming and J lost 4 bases, with 9 bases between them. This CDR3 is built from 13 residues. This chain's CDR3 is CASSFYGRETQYF. The CDR3 nucleotides are TGTGCCAGCAGCTTTTATGGGAGAGAGACCCAGTACTTC. The entire variable domain, with the rest obtained from reference TRBV11-2 and TRBJ2-5, is as follows: EAGVAQSPRYKIIEKRQSVAFWCNPISGHATLYWYQQILGQGPKLLIQFQNNGVVDDSQLPKDRFSAERLKGVDSTLKIQPAKLEDSAVYLCASSFYGRETQYFGPGTRLLVL.

The chain employs TRBV27 and TRBJ2-2; D possibly matches TRBD1 or TRBD2 (5 bases each). This CDR3 has 16 amino acids. Per the germline V gene, CDR1 is MNHEY and CDR2 is SMNVEV (reference sequence). Trimming pared 5 bases from V and 6 bases from J, leaving 19 bases between. CDR3 bases: TGTGCCAGCAGTCCGCTGGGGGTTCTGGAGGCCGGGGAGCTGTTTTTT. It encodes CASSPLGVLEAGELFF.

The chain recombines TRBV7-2 with TRBJ2-1; D possibly matches TRBD1 or TRBD2 (5 bases each). Germline assignment: CDR1 SGHTA and CDR2 FQGNSA. The CDR3 has 14 residues. Trimming shortened V by 3 bases and J by 3 bases, and 9 bases separated the two germline ends. CDR3 in amino acids: CASSFHGGYNEQFF. For the CDR3, the DNA is TGTGCCAGCAGCTTTCATGGGGGCTACAATGAGCAGTTCTTC. Variable domain in full (rest from reference TRBV7-2 and TRBJ2-1): GAGVSQSPSNKVTEKGKDVELRCDPISGHTALYWYRQSLGQGLEFLIYFQGNSAPDKSGLPSDRFSAERTGGSVSTLTIQRTQQEDSAVYLCASSFHGGYNEQFFGPGTRLTVL.

This clone has just one count. In DNA form, the CDR3 reads TGTGCCAGCAGTCCCTATACAGATAGCAATCAGCCCCAGCATTTT. It yields the protein CASSPYTDSNQPQHF. The gene calls are TRBV6-5 and TRBJ1-5; no definite D call. The germline CDR1 and CDR2 sequences are MNHEY and SVGAGI. CDR3 length: 15 amino acids. Trimming stripped 5 bases from V and 0 bases from J, with 11 bases between.

The chain uses TRBV7-2 and TRBJ1-2; 10 bases map to TRBD1. With 5 bases clipped from V and 4 bases from J, the junction kept 10 bases outside the gene matches. The CDR3 spans 16 residues. Germline lookup yields CDR1 SGHTA and CDR2 FQGNSA. CDR3: CASSQVPGQGPYGYTF. CDR3 coding DNA: TGTGCCAGCAGCCAAGTCCCGGGACAGGGGCCCTATGGCTACACCTTC.

This chain uses TRBV2 with TRBJ1-2, with TRBD1 as a possible D gene (6 bases). This CDR3 spans 17 amino acids. CDR1 is SNHLY and CDR2 is FYNNEI in the germline V gene. V dropped 4 bases and J dropped 8 bases, with 26 bases sitting between them. CDR3 bases: TGTGCCAGCAGTGCTCCACAATGGGGGCCGGACGGATGGGGCTACACCTTC. It specifies CASSAPQWGPDGWGYTF.